The 13 T cell receptor beta chains presented below share a single source sample, sequenced in a study of blood T cell repertoires in COVID-19. Here immunoSEQ multiplex PCR was the method, and the copy in TCRdb shows in-frame clones only, minus some. The profile covers 120,000 or so clones, with 65% to 85% appearing a single time and roughly 17% taken by the ten largest. The sample consisted of peripheral blood. The receptors originated from a man in his thirties or forties with COVID-19, enrolled during active disease.

The J gene is TRBJ2-1, the V gene TRBV10-3; TRBD1 matches at 10 bases. This CDR3 comprises 16 residues. Looked up from germline, CDR1 is ENHRY and CDR2 is SYGVKD. V was pared by 4 bases and J by 5 bases, with 8 bases of the junction left unmatched. CDR3 sequence: CAISVPTGGHNNEQFF. CDR3 nucleotides: TGTGCCATCAGTGTTCCGACAGGGGGCCATAACAATGAGCAGTTCTTC.

This chain joins TRBV7-3 and TRBJ2-6, with D possibly being TRBD1 (5 bases). The CDR3 consists of 15 residues. Germline V lookup: CDR1 SGHTA, CDR2 FQGTGA. Deletions cut 3 bases from V and 0 bases from J, with 6 bases between. The CDR3 nucleotides read TGTGCCAGCAGCTTGACAGACTCTGGGGCCAACGTCCTGACTTTC. This gives the protein CASSLTDSGANVLTF.

The V gene is TRBV5-1, the J gene TRBJ2-7, with 9 bases matching TRBD1. V dropped 5 bases and J dropped 4; count of bases not matched to a gene: 13. CDR3 length equals 16 residues. Germline-derived CDR1 and CDR2 are SGHRS and YFSETQ. The CDR3 DNA is TGCGCCAGCAGTTATACCCCCGGGACAGGGCAATACGAGCAGTACTTC. As protein: CASSYTPGTGQYEQYF.

The chain has TRBV24-1 and TRBJ1-6; 9 bases line up with TRBD1. This CDR3 has 14 amino acids. The germline V gene has CDR1 KGHDR and CDR2 SFDVKD. Trimming removed 7 bases from V and 6 bases from J; junction bases left unmatched: 3. CDR3 protein: CATSETGGNSPLHF. CDR3 in DNA: TGTGCCACCAGCGAGACAGGGGGTAATTCACCCCTCCACTTT.

This clone was counted many times. This chain joins TRBV7-2 and TRBJ2-7; D is unclear. The CDR3 runs 13 residues. The germline V and J ends were trimmed by 8 bases and 0 bases, with 11 bases remaining between them. Germline V gene data show CDR1 as SGHTA and CDR2 as FQGNSA. CDR3 sequence: CASGLADSYEQYF. In DNA form, the CDR3 reads TGTGCCAGCGGGTTGGCGGACTCCTACGAGCAGTACTTC.

The V gene is TRBV5-1, the J gene TRBJ1-1, with 7 bases identical to TRBD1. V shed 3 bases, J shed 9 bases, and the junction held 5 bases outside the gene matches. CDR3 length: 12 residues. Germline CDR1 is SGHRS and CDR2 is YFSETQ. The CDR3 loop is CASSSETGKAFF. CDR3 bases: TGCGCCAGCAGCTCTGAGACAGGGAAAGCTTTCTTT. The whole variable domain, remainder taken from reference TRBV5-1 and TRBJ1-1, is KAGVTQTPRYLIKTRGQQVTLSCSPISGHRSVSWYQQTPGQGLQFLFEYFSETQRNKGNFPGRFSGRQFSNSRSEMNVSTLELGDSALYLCASSSETGKAFFGQGTRLTVV.

The chain joins TRBV4-1 to TRBJ2-3, with D possibly TRBD2 on 5 matching bases. CDR1 and CDR2 from the germline V gene are MGHRA and YSYEKL. The CDR3 consists of 16 residues. Trimming stripped 0 bases from V and 1 base from J, with 11 bases between. The CDR3 protein is CASSQDDDYRTDTQYF. CDR3 DNA sequence: TGCGCCAGCAGCCAAGACGATGACTATCGCACAGATACGCAGTATTTT.

This clone has ten or more counts. The rearrangement joins TRBV7-9 to TRBJ2-1, with 12 bases lining up with TRBD2. Per germline, CDR1 SEHNR and CDR2 FQNEAQ (reference sequence). This CDR3 has 19 amino acids. The V and J ends lost 1 base and 0 bases, in that order; junction bases with no gene match: 7. This CDR3 reads CASSLGLAGETRSYNEQFF. CDR3 sequence (DNA): TGTGCCAGCAGCTTAGGACTAGCGGGAGAGACCCGCTCCTACAATGAGCAGTTCTTC. Full variable domain (missing parts from reference TRBV7-9 and TRBJ2-1): DTGVSQNPRHKITKRGQNVTFRCDPISEHNRLYWYRQTLGQGPEFLTYFQNEAQLEKSRLLSDRFSAERPKGSFSTLEIQRTEQGDSAMYLCASSLGLAGETRSYNEQFFGPGTRLTVL.

This chain uses TRBV23-1 with TRBJ2-7; weak D call: TRBD1 (6 bases). TRBV23-1 qualifies as an ORF whose function is uncertain. V was pared by 3 bases and J by 7 bases, with 13 bases between. The CDR3 loop spans 13 amino acids. CDR3 nucleotides: TGCGCCAGCAGTCATGGGGCTCAGGGGGAGCAGTACTTC. It yields the protein CASSHGAQGEQYF.

J is TRBJ2-7 and V is TRBV11-2; possibly TRBD2 for D (7 bases). CDR1 is SGHAT and CDR2 is FQNNGV in the germline V gene. The CDR3 length is 18 residues. Trimming stripped 5 bases from V and 0 bases from J, with 23 bases between. The CDR3 DNA reads TGTGCCAGCAGCCAGATTACAGGCGGGGGCCACAGCTCCTACGAGCAGTACTTC. It yields the protein CASSQITGGGHSSYEQYF.

The CDR3 nucleotides are TGTGCCTGGAGTGATTACACCTCAACTAATGAAAAACTGTTTTTT. Its protein product is CAWSDYTSTNEKLFF. The V and J genes are TRBV30 and TRBJ1-4, with no clear D. The CDR3 extends over 15 amino acids. Trimming left V 1 base short and J 0 bases short, with 9 bases between. The germline CDR1 and CDR2 sequences are GTSNPN and SVGIG (reference sequence).

In its sample, this clone was seen once. This sequence joins TRBV11-3 and TRBJ2-5, with 9 bases aligning to TRBD1. The trim removed 3 bases at V and 1 base at J, leaving 3 bases unmatched. CDR3 length: 15 amino acids. In germline, CDR1 is SGHNT, CDR2 YENEEA. The CDR3 region has the DNA TGTGCCAGCAGCTTCACGGGACAGGGCCAAGAGACCCAGTACTTC. This encodes CASSFTGQGQETQYF.

This clone is a singleton in its sample. The rearrangement joins TRBV24-1 to TRBJ2-1; 8 nucleotides line up with TRBD1. CDR3 length: 14 amino acids. CDR1 KGHDR and CDR2 SFDVKD come from the germline V gene. The V segment lost 9 bases and the J segment 2 bases; nucleotides outside the gene matches: 5. The DNA of the CDR3 is TGTGCCACCCAAGAGACAGGGGCCTACAATGAGCAGTTCTTC. It yields the protein CATQETGAYNEQFF.